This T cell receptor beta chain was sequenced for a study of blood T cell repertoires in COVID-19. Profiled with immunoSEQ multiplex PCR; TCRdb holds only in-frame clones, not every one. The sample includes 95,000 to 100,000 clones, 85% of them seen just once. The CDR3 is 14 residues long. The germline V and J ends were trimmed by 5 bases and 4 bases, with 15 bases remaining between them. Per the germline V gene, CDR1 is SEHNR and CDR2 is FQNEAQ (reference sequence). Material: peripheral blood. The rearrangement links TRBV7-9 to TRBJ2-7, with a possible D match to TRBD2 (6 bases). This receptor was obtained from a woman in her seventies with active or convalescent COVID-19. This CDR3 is CASSVWDLGYEQYF. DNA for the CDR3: TGTGCCAGCAGCGTCTGGGACTTGGGGTACGAGCAGTACTTC.